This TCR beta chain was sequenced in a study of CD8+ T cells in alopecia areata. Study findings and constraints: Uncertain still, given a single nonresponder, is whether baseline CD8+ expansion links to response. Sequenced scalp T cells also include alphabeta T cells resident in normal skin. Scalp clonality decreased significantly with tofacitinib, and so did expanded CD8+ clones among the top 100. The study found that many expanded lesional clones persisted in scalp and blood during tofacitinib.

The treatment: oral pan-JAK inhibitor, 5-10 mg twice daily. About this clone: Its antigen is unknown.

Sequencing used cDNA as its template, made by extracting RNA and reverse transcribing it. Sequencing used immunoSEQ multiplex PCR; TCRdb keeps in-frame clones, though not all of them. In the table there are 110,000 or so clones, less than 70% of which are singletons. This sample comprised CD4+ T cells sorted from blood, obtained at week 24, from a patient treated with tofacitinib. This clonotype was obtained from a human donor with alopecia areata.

The CDR3 DNA reads as TGTGCCAGCAGCCTTGTTGTACAGGGGGGCCAGCTGTTTTTT. Protein sequence: CASSLVVQGGQLFF. The chain uses TRBV27 and TRBJ2-2; TRBD1 matches at 8 bases. The trim removed 6 bases at V and 12 bases at J, leaving 12 bases unmatched. This CDR3 has 14 amino acids. Germline assignment: CDR1 MNHEY and CDR2 SMNVEV (reference sequence).